These 24 T cell receptor beta chains share one sample of origin, sequenced in a study of cytomegalovirus exposure and HLA in healthy donors (dated by TCRdb to the late 2010s). Library creation used the immunoSEQ multiplex PCR assay. For the multiplex PCR, a mixture combining 60 forward primers for TCR Vbeta segments and 13 reverse primers for TCR Jbeta segments was used. TCRdb carries this immuneACCESS record with in-frame sequences only. Its versions omit some clonotypes, under half of them owing to an unresolved V gene in the studies checked, with the rest unexplained. This sample holds roughly 60,000 clones; roughly 77% were observed only once. 4.5% to 6% of the sample goes to the ten largest clones. Sequenced input: PBMCs. The receptor source for this set is a woman aged 25-40 years in good health and CMV-seronegative.

The sample holds one count of this clone. The chain couples TRBV29-1 to TRBJ2-7, with D perhaps matching TRBD1 (6 bases). CDR3 length: 15 amino acids. Looked up from germline, CDR1 is SQVTM and CDR2 is ANQGSEA. Trimming took off 4 bases at V and 1 base at J, with 17 bases between the two ends. As DNA, the CDR3 is TGCAGCGTTGGGGGTGGGGGCATCGGATCCTACGAGCAGTACTTC. Its protein is CSVGGGGIGSYEQYF.

The chain carries TRBV6-4 and TRBJ2-1, with 14 bases matching TRBD2. CDR3 length: 16 amino acids. Trimming took 4 bases from V and 3 from J; bases not matched to a gene: 2. The V gene's germline CDR1 is MRHNA and CDR2 SNTAGT. This CDR3 reads CASSGLAGGDYNEQFF. The CDR3 DNA reads TGTGCCAGCAGTGGACTAGCGGGGGGGGACTACAATGAGCAGTTCTTC.

The chain is built from TRBV5-1 and TRBJ2-3, with 9 bases matching TRBD2. Germline-derived CDR1 and CDR2 are SGHRS and YFSETQ. The CDR3 covers 15 residues. Germline trimming cut 6 bases from V and 2 bases from J; bases unmatched to any gene: 7. CDR3 amino acids: CASTAGGPNTDTQYF. DNA of the CDR3: TGCGCCAGCACGGCGGGAGGGCCGAACACAGATACGCAGTATTTT.

This clone was picked up a small number of times. V gene TRBV7-9 combines with J gene TRBJ1-1; D is unresolved. Trimming stripped 5 bases from V and 8 bases from J, with 12 bases between. Germline V gene sequence: CDR1 SEHNR, CDR2 FQNEAQ (reference sequence). This CDR3 is 12 amino acids long. CDR3 sequence reads: CASSLGFGEAFF. For the CDR3, the DNA is TGTGCCAGCAGCCTAGGGTTTGGCGAAGCTTTCTTT.

This clone was found a few times. The rearrangement links TRBV19 to TRBJ2-5; no clear D. Germline V CDR1 and CDR2: LNHDA, SQIVND (reference sequence). This CDR3 is 11 amino acids long. V was shortened by 7 bases and J by 5 bases, with 8 bases between the two germline ends. CDR3 region: CASKSLETQYF. The CDR3 DNA reads as TGTGCCAGTAAATCTCTGGAGACCCAGTACTTC. The entire variable domain, with the rest obtained from reference TRBV19 and TRBJ2-5, is as follows: DGGITQSPKYLFRKEGQNVTLSCEQNLNHDAMYWYRQDPGQGLRLIYYSQIVNDFQKGDIAEGYSVSREKKESFPLTVTSAQKNPTAFYLCASKSLETQYFGPGTRLLVL.

The V call is TRBV5-8, the J call TRBJ2-1, with D possibly TRBD2 on 6 matching bases. The germline gives CDR1 SGHTS, CDR2 YDEGEE. CDR3 size: 15 residues. V lost 6 bases and J 0 bases, leaving 13 bases between the germline ends. CDR3 in DNA: TGTGCCAGCATCCGTAGCGGCAGCTCCTACAATGAGCAGTTCTTC. This encodes CASIRSGSSYNEQFF.

The V call is TRBV11-2, the J call TRBJ2-2, with D maybe TRBD1 (5 bases). Germline values: CDR1 SGHAT, CDR2 FQNNGV. The CDR3 has 14 amino acids. V was shortened by 8 bases and J by 2 bases, with 12 bases between the two germline ends. The CDR3 bases are TGTGCCAGCCGGACAAAATTCAACACCGGGGAGCTGTTTTTT. Protein sequence: CASRTKFNTGELFF.

This clone was counted once. The V and J genes are TRBV10-3 and TRBJ2-3, with D perhaps TRBD2 (6 bases). The CDR3 runs 14 residues. With 7 bases removed from V and 1 base from J, the gap between germline ends came to 12 bases. In germline, CDR1 is ENHRY, CDR2 SYGVKD. CDR3 nucleotide sequence: TGTGCCATCAAGCCGGAGGGAGGCACAGATACGCAGTATTTT. As protein: CAIKPEGGTDTQYF.

The chain joins TRBV29-1 to TRBJ2-5; D may be TRBD1 (6 bases). V lost 4 bases to trimming and J lost 3 bases, with 18 bases between them. Germline loops: CDR1 SQVTM, CDR2 ANQGSEA. The CDR3 covers 15 residues. The CDR3 nucleotides are TGCAGCGTTGCCCGATGGACAGCTAGGGAAGAGACCCAGTACTTC. This translates into CSVARWTAREETQYF.

The chain links TRBV5-1 to TRBJ2-7; 10 positions match TRBD2. Per the germline V gene, CDR1 is SGHRS and CDR2 is YFSETQ. Trimming took 4 bases from V and 1 from J; bases not matched to a gene: 11. This CDR3 has 17 residues. The CDR3 coding sequence is TGCGCCAGCAGCCTTCAAGGACTAGCGGAAAATTCCTACGAGCAGTACTTC. It encodes CASSLQGLAENSYEQYF. Full variable domain (remainder filled in from reference TRBV5-1 and TRBJ2-7): KAGVTQTPRYLIKTRGQQVTLSCSPISGHRSVSWYQQTPGQGLQFLFEYFSETQRNKGNFPGRFSGRQFSNSRSEMNVSTLELGDSALYLCASSLQGLAENSYEQYFGPGTRLTVT.

The chain recombines TRBV7-9 with TRBJ2-7, with TRBD2 identical over 7 bases. In germline, CDR1 is SEHNR, CDR2 FQNEAQ (reference sequence). This CDR3 contains 15 residues. V shed 4 bases, J shed 3 bases, and the junction held 9 bases outside the gene matches. The CDR3, as DNA: TGTGCCAGCAGCTCCGAGACTAGCCTGGGCTACGAGCAGTACTTC. Its translation is CASSSETSLGYEQYF.

This chain links TRBV6-6 with TRBJ1-3; the D is unclear. This CDR3 spans 15 amino acids. V was cut by 2 bases and J by 0 bases, with 8 bases left in between. Per the germline V gene, CDR1 is MNHNY and CDR2 is SVGAGI (reference sequence). DNA for the CDR3: TGTGCCAGCAGTTACGAGGGATACTCTGGAAACACCATATATTTT. It yields the protein CASSYEGYSGNTIYF.

The chain recombines TRBV28 with TRBJ2-1; tentatively, D is TRBD1 (5 bases). The V gene lost 6 bases and the J gene lost 6 bases, with 12 bases spanning the gap. CDR1 is MDHEN and CDR2 is SYDVKM in the germline V gene. The CDR3 is made up of 13 amino acids. The CDR3 region has the DNA TGTGCCAGCAGCGTGGGGCCCCGCAATGAGCAGTTCTTC. Its protein is CASSVGPRNEQFF. The whole variable domain, filled in from reference TRBV28 and TRBJ2-1, reads DVKVTQSSRYLVKRTGEKVFLECVQDMDHENMFWYRQDPGLGLRLIYFSYDVKMKEKGDIPEGYSVSREKKERFSLILESASTNQTSMYLCASSVGPRNEQFFGPGTRLTVL.

CDR3: CSVEPRSGTSGKDTQYF. CDR3 coding DNA: TGCAGCGTTGAACCCCGTTCCGGGACTAGCGGGAAGGATACGCAGTATTTT. The chain recombines TRBV29-1 with TRBJ2-3, with 13 bases aligning to TRBD2. Unmatched junction bases numbered 11, after V lost 2 bases and J lost 6 bases. CDR1 is SQVTM, CDR2 ANQGSEA, per germline. There are 17 residues in the CDR3.

The chain recombines TRBV7-6 with TRBJ2-5, with unresolved D. This CDR3 is built from 17 residues. The V and J ends lost 1 base and 0 bases respectively, with 15 bases between them. Germline CDR1 SGHVS, CDR2 FNYEAQ. The CDR3 loop is CASSLGVGPPYQETQYF. The CDR3 region has the DNA TGTGCCAGCAGCTTAGGGGTGGGCCCCCCGTACCAAGAGACCCAGTACTTC.

This clone has only a few counts. The chain links TRBV6-5 to TRBJ2-7; D might be TRBD1 (5 bases). The germline V and J ends were trimmed by 4 bases and 5 bases, with 15 bases remaining between them. Germline values: CDR1 MNHEY, CDR2 SVGAGI. The CDR3 length is 14 residues. CDR3 in amino acids: CASSSDIGSNEQYV. The CDR3 DNA is TGTGCCAGCAGTTCGGACATAGGATCTAACGAGCAGTACGTC.

The chain couples TRBV5-4 to TRBJ2-7; TRBD2 might be the D (6 bases). The germline gives CDR1 SGHNT, CDR2 YYREEE (reference sequence). CDR3 length equals 14 residues. V was trimmed by 4 bases and J by 0 bases, leaving 11 bases between them. The chain's CDR3 is CASSVEGLSYEQYF. The CDR3 region has the DNA TGTGCCAGCAGCGTTGAGGGACTCTCCTACGAGCAGTACTTC.

The chain combines TRBV19 with TRBJ1-1; perhaps TRBD1 as D (5 bases). This CDR3 region has 16 residues. Per the germline V gene, CDR1 is LNHDA and CDR2 is SQIVND (reference sequence). V lost 6 bases and J lost 3, with 20 bases in between. For the CDR3, the DNA is TGTGCCAGTAGCCGGCCCGTACGGGGGGGAGACACTGAAGCTTTCTTT. Translation: CASSRPVRGGDTEAFF.

The chain is built from TRBV27 and TRBJ2-5, with 9 bases that match TRBD1. This CDR3 is built from 15 residues. Germline V CDR1 and CDR2: MNHEY, SMNVEV (reference sequence). The V segment lost 4 bases and the J segment 2 bases; nucleotides outside the gene matches: 5. DNA for the CDR3: TGTGCCAGCAGTTGGGGGACAGGGATTCAAGAGACCCAGTACTTC. Translating it yields CASSWGTGIQETQYF.

This chain uses TRBV6-1 with TRBJ2-2; 7 bases agree with TRBD2. Germline CDR1 and CDR2: MNHNS and SASEGT. The length of the CDR3 is 14 residues. V lost 0 bases and J lost 7; bases outside the gene matches: 2. The CDR3 bases are TGTGCCAGCAGTGAAGCGAGGGAGGGCGGGGAGCTGTTTTTT. Its protein product is CASSEAREGGELFF.

The chain carries TRBV27 and TRBJ1-2; the D gene is possibly TRBD1 (5 bases). The CDR3 sequence is 11 residues long. Germline values: CDR1 MNHEY, CDR2 SMNVEV (reference sequence). Trimming removed 5 bases at V and 5 bases at J, with 6 bases between. CDR3 residues: CASSPGYGYTF. CDR3 sequence (DNA): TGTGCCAGCAGTCCAGGGTATGGCTACACCTTC.

The chain is built from TRBV10-3 and TRBJ2-1, with D possibly matching TRBD2 (6 bases). With 0 bases removed from V and 5 bases from J, the gap between germline ends came to 14 bases. This CDR3 region has 16 residues. Germline V gene data show CDR1 as ENHRY and CDR2 as SYGVKD. The CDR3 DNA reads as TGTGCCATCAGTGAGTCGGCGGGGACCAGTAACAATGAGCAGTTCTTC. This codes for CAISESAGTSNNEQFF.

CDR3 region: CASSEDREQTNGYTF. Here the CDR3 DNA reads TGTGCCAGCAGTGAAGACAGGGAGCAGACTAATGGCTACACCTTC. The chain is built from TRBV6-1 and TRBJ1-2, with D perhaps TRBD1 (6 bases). Trimming took off 1 base at V and 6 bases at J, with 15 bases between the two ends. The germline gives CDR1 MNHNS, CDR2 SASEGT. The length of the CDR3 is 15 residues.

This sequence joins TRBV7-2 and TRBJ2-7; 7 bases are a match to TRBD1. Germline lookup yields CDR1 SGHTA and CDR2 FQGNSA. The CDR3 is made up of 15 amino acids. After removal of 1 base from V and 1 base from J, the junction contained 4 bases not matched to a gene. The CDR3, as DNA: TGTGCCAGCAGCTTAGTAGGGGGCGATTCCTACGAGCAGTACGTC. Amino acids: CASSLVGGDSYEQYV.